The clone carrying this TCR beta chain was found a few times. The sample originates from a study of beta chain features in type 1 diabetes. Study-level background: Regarding age, gender and cell yields, patients proved similar to healthy donors.

Between the trimmed V and J ends, which lost 4 bases and 4 bases, there was a span of 7 bases. There are 13 residues in the CDR3. Germline CDR1 SGHAT, CDR2 FQNNGV. Sorting with CD45RO/CCR7/CD25/CD127/CD95/CD27 yielded naive, central memory, regulatory and stem-like memory CD4+ cells. As every portion of the isolated RNA was reverse transcribed, the sequencing read expressed TCRB transcripts. Repertoires were generated with immunoSEQ multiplex PCR, while TCRdb's copy carries only in-frame clones and drops some. Of roughly 500,000 clones listed, roughly 11% are singletons. The material sequenced was naive CD4+ T cells from blood. The sequence derives from a woman aged 18 to 35 in good health. V and J are TRBV11-2 and TRBJ1-4, with D uncertain. The CDR3 here is CASSSYGNEKLFF. CDR3 bases: TGTGCCAGCAGCTCCTACGGTAATGAAAAACTGTTTTTT. Drawing the rest from reference TRBV11-2 and TRBJ1-4, the complete variable domain is EAGVAQSPRYKIIEKRQSVAFWCNPISGHATLYWYQQILGQGPKLLIQFQNNGVVDDSQLPKDRFSAERLKGVDSTLKIQPAKLEDSAVYLCASSSYGNEKLFFGSGTQLSVL.